These T cell receptor beta chains were read from a single sample in a study of long-term antiretroviral therapy in people with HIV. Some clones are missing from TCRdb's copy, which holds only in-frame ones; the method was immunoSEQ multiplex PCR. The repertoire holds roughly 42,000 clones, with 86% as singletons. The sequences come from unsorted PBMCs, collected 0.1 years before starting antiretroviral therapy. Source of these receptors: a woman aged 45-65 years with HIV. Both conserved end residues are part of each CDR3. A D gene is named only where the DNA matches it firmly. Size values are once, few and many counts, or a class for expanded clones, and some rows have none.

clone size: .; V gene: TRBV5-4; J gene: TRBJ1-3; D gene: .; CDR3 protein: CASSRGQGNTIYF; CDR3 DNA: TGTGCCAGCAGCAGAGGACAGGGAAACACCATATATTTT
clone size: .; V gene: TRBV30; J gene: TRBJ1-1; D gene: .; CDR3 protein: CAWIRGLNTEAFF; CDR3 DNA: TGTGCCTGGATCCGTGGGCTGAACACTGAAGCTTTCTTT
clone size: .; V gene: TRBV30; J gene: TRBJ1-2; D gene: .; CDR3 protein: CAWGHPYGYTF; CDR3 DNA: TGTGCCTGGGGACATCCCTATGGCTACACCTTC
clone size: .; V gene: TRBV4-3; J gene: TRBJ2-3; D gene: .; CDR3 protein: CASSQEESQSIYTDTQYF; CDR3 DNA: TGCGCCAGCAGCCAAGAAGAAAGTCAGAGTATATACACAGATACGCAGTATTTT
clone size: .; V gene: TRBV7-2; J gene: TRBJ2-3; D gene: TRBD2; CDR3 protein: CASSYGLAGTDTQYF; CDR3 DNA: TGTGCCAGCAGCTATGGACTAGCGGGGACAGATACGCAGTATTTT
clone size: .; V gene: TRBV18; J gene: TRBJ1-5; D gene: .; CDR3 protein: CASSPYGSNQPQHF; CDR3 DNA: TGTGCCAGCTCACCCTATGGCAGCAATCAGCCCCAGCATTTT
clone size: few; V gene: TRBV2; J gene: TRBJ2-3; D gene: TRBD1; CDR3 protein: CASRAQTGGTTDTQYF; CDR3 DNA: TGTGCCAGCAGGGCCCAAACAGGGGGCACGACAGATACGCAGTATTTT
clone size: .; V gene: TRBV4-2; J gene: TRBJ1-1; D gene: TRBD1; CDR3 protein: CASSQERDSEKAFF; CDR3 DNA: TGTGCCAGCAGCCAAGAAAGGGACAGTGAGAAAGCTTTCTTT
clone size: .; V gene: TRBV5-6; J gene: TRBJ1-1; D gene: .; CDR3 protein: CASSQGRDTEAFF; CDR3 DNA: TGTGCCAGCAGCCAGGGACGGGACACTGAAGCTTTCTTT
clone size: .; V gene: TRBV7-9; J gene: TRBJ1-2; D gene: .; CDR3 protein: CASSPRGDRERGYTF; CDR3 DNA: TGTGCCAGCAGCCCACGAGGGGACCGGGAAAGAGGCTACACCTTC
clone size: .; V gene: TRBV6-6; J gene: TRBJ2-7; D gene: TRBD2; CDR3 protein: CASSISGGPYEQYF; CDR3 DNA: TGTGCCAGCAGTATTAGCGGGGGTCCCTACGAGCAGTACTTC
clone size: .; V gene: TRBV9; J gene: TRBJ1-2; D gene: .; CDR3 protein: CASSLDSNYGYTF; CDR3 DNA: TGTGCCAGCAGCCTCGACAGCAACTATGGCTACACCTTC
clone size: once; V gene: TRBV7-3; J gene: TRBJ2-2; D gene: TRBD2; CDR3 protein: CASSPSGGGTGELFF; CDR3 DNA: TGTGCCAGCAGCCCTAGCGGGGGGGGAACCGGGGAGCTGTTTTTT
clone size: .; V gene: TRBV7-9; J gene: TRBJ2-1; D gene: .; CDR3 protein: CASQLSLAGDEQFF; CDR3 DNA: TGTGCCAGTCAGCTAAGTTTAGCTGGGGATGAGCAGTTCTTC
clone size: .; V gene: TRBV6-1; J gene: TRBJ2-3; D gene: .; CDR3 protein: CASSVRGSDTQYF; CDR3 DNA: TGTGCCAGCAGTGTACGGGGGTCGGATACGCAGTATTTT
clone size: few; V gene: TRBV2; J gene: TRBJ1-5; D gene: .; CDR3 protein: CASSGLGVNQPQHF; CDR3 DNA: TGTGCCAGCAGTGGATTGGGGGTCAATCAGCCCCAGCATTTT
clone size: once; V gene: TRBV14; J gene: TRBJ1-5; D gene: .; CDR3 protein: CASSLSDGPQHF; CDR3 DNA: TGTGCCAGCAGCCTCTCAGACGGGCCACAGCATTTT
clone size: once; V gene: TRBV19; J gene: TRBJ1-5; D gene: .; CDR3 protein: CASSMRGEFHQPQHF; CDR3 DNA: TGTGCCAGTAGTATGCGAGGGGAGTTTCATCAGCCCCAGCATTTT
clone size: .; V gene: TRBV28; J gene: TRBJ2-1; D gene: .; CDR3 protein: CASGESSYNEQFF; CDR3 DNA: TGTGCCAGCGGGGAGAGCTCCTACAATGAGCAGTTCTTC
clone size: .; V gene: TRBV4-2; J gene: TRBJ1-6; D gene: .; CDR3 protein: CASSQEGSSYNSPLHF; CDR3 DNA: TGTGCCAGCAGCCAAGAGGGTAGCTCCTATAATTCACCCCTCCACTTT
clone size: .; V gene: TRBV30; J gene: TRBJ1-2; D gene: .; CDR3 protein: CAWTQGLKDGYTF; CDR3 DNA: TGTGCCTGGACCCAGGGGCTCAAAGATGGCTACACCTTC
clone size: .; V gene: TRBV19; J gene: TRBJ1-4; D gene: .; CDR3 protein: CASSISPDLYEKLFF; CDR3 DNA: TGTGCCAGTAGTATATCCCCCGACCTATATGAAAAACTGTTTTTT
clone size: .; V gene: TRBV25-1; J gene: TRBJ2-5; D gene: TRBD1; CDR3 protein: CASSHRTGQRQETQYF; CDR3 DNA: TGTGCCAGCAGTCACCGGACAGGGCAGAGGCAAGAGACCCAGTACTTC
clone size: .; V gene: TRBV6-1; J gene: TRBJ2-7; D gene: TRBD1; CDR3 protein: CASSIWAGGGYEQYF; CDR3 DNA: TGTGCCAGCAGTATCTGGGCAGGGGGCGGCTACGAGCAGTACTTC
clone size: .; V gene: TRBV2; J gene: TRBJ2-7; D gene: .; CDR3 protein: CASRKTVSYEQYF; CDR3 DNA: TGTGCCAGCAGAAAGACAGTCTCCTACGAGCAGTACTTC
clone size: .; V gene: TRBV2; J gene: TRBJ1-4; D gene: .; CDR3 protein: CASSTGQTTNEKLFF; CDR3 DNA: TGTGCCAGCAGTACGGGGCAGACAACTAATGAAAAACTGTTTTTT
clone size: .; V gene: TRBV10-3; J gene: TRBJ1-2; D gene: .; CDR3 protein: CASNRERNGYTF; CDR3 DNA: TGTGCCTCTAACCGGGAGAGGAATGGCTACACCTTC
clone size: .; V gene: TRBV11-3; J gene: TRBJ1-2; D gene: .; CDR3 protein: CASSLDGGRKGYTF; CDR3 DNA: TGTGCCAGCAGCTTAGATGGGGGACGTAAGGGCTACACCTTC
clone size: .; V gene: TRBV14; J gene: TRBJ1-2; D gene: .; CDR3 protein: CASSRDMDYGYTF; CDR3 DNA: TGTGCCAGCAGCAGAGACATGGACTATGGCTACACCTTC
clone size: .; V gene: TRBV19; J gene: TRBJ2-5; D gene: .; CDR3 protein: CASSMSRAQETQYF; CDR3 DNA: TGTGCCAGTAGTATGTCCAGGGCCCAAGAGACCCAGTACTTC
clone size: .; V gene: TRBV6-6; J gene: TRBJ2-1; D gene: .; CDR3 protein: CASSFARSSYNEQFF; CDR3 DNA: TGTGCCAGCAGTTTCGCCAGGAGCTCCTACAATGAGCAGTTCTTC
clone size: .; V gene: TRBV7-2; J gene: TRBJ1-6; D gene: .; CDR3 protein: CASSPFGSSSYNSPLHF; CDR3 DNA: TGTGCCAGCAGCCCTTTCGGGAGTAGCTCCTATAATTCACCCCTCCACTTT
clone size: .; V gene: TRBV7-8; J gene: TRBJ2-7; D gene: .; CDR3 protein: CASSPRSSADSYEQYF; CDR3 DNA: TGTGCCAGCAGCCCCCGTTCCAGCGCCGACTCCTACGAGCAGTACTTC
clone size: .; V gene: TRBV11-1; J gene: TRBJ1-1; D gene: .; CDR3 protein: CASSGSPNTEAFF; CDR3 DNA: TGTGCCAGCAGCGGTAGCCCAAACACTGAAGCTTTCTTT
clone size: .; V gene: TRBV30; J gene: TRBJ2-2; D gene: TRBD2; CDR3 protein: CAWGFARGYRNTGELFF; CDR3 DNA: TGTGCCTGGGGGTTTGCGCGGGGGTACAGAAACACCGGGGAGCTGTTTTTT
clone size: .; V gene: TRBV5-4; J gene: TRBJ2-6; D gene: .; CDR3 protein: CASSQTNSGANVLTF; CDR3 DNA: TGTGCCAGCAGCCAAACTAACTCTGGGGCCAACGTCCTGACTTTC
clone size: few; V gene: TRBV9; J gene: TRBJ2-2; D gene: TRBD2; CDR3 protein: CASSVGLAGSGTGELFF; CDR3 DNA: TGTGCCAGCAGCGTAGGGCTAGCGGGGTCGGGCACCGGGGAGCTGTTTTTT
clone size: .; V gene: TRBV7-2; J gene: TRBJ1-6; D gene: .; CDR3 protein: CASSLVFSGAQALHF; CDR3 DNA: TGTGCCAGCAGCTTAGTTTTTTCGGGGGCTCAGGCCCTCCACTTT
clone size: .; V gene: TRBV9; J gene: TRBJ2-5; D gene: .; CDR3 protein: CASSVDSSGETQYF; CDR3 DNA: TGTGCCAGCAGCGTAGATTCGAGCGGGGAGACCCAGTACTTC
clone size: .; V gene: TRBV30; J gene: TRBJ1-3; D gene: TRBD1; CDR3 protein: CAWAPQTGSVGNTIYF; CDR3 DNA: TGTGCCTGGGCCCCCCAGACAGGGTCAGTTGGAAACACCATATATTTT
clone size: once; V gene: TRBV7-7; J gene: TRBJ2-1; D gene: TRBD2; CDR3 protein: CASSLGLAGSEQFF; CDR3 DNA: TGTGCTAGCAGCTTAGGACTAGCGGGGTCTGAGCAGTTCTTC
clone size: .; V gene: TRBV10-3; J gene: TRBJ2-1; D gene: TRBD1; CDR3 protein: CAISEAGTGYNEQFF; CDR3 DNA: TGTGCCATCAGTGAGGCCGGGACAGGCTACAATGAGCAGTTCTTC
clone size: .; V gene: TRBV7-3; J gene: TRBJ1-2; D gene: .; CDR3 protein: CASRPSVRASLYGYTF; CDR3 DNA: TGTGCCAGCAGACCCTCGGTCCGGGCTTCGCTCTATGGCTACACCTTC
clone size: .; V gene: TRBV14; J gene: TRBJ1-2; D gene: .; CDR3 protein: CASSQDWVARDDGYTF; CDR3 DNA: TGTGCCAGCAGCCAAGATTGGGTGGCCAGAGATGATGGCTACACCTTC
clone size: .; V gene: TRBV5-6; J gene: TRBJ2-7; D gene: .; CDR3 protein: CASSLGAGVYEQYF; CDR3 DNA: TGTGCCAGCAGCTTGGGAGCAGGGGTCTACGAGCAGTACTTC
clone size: once; V gene: TRBV4-1; J gene: TRBJ2-1; D gene: .; CDR3 protein: CASSDYPGRSSYNEQFF; CDR3 DNA: TGCGCCAGCAGCGACTACCCGGGACGGAGCTCCTACAATGAGCAGTTCTTC
clone size: once; V gene: TRBV5-4; J gene: TRBJ2-5; D gene: TRBD2; CDR3 protein: CASSLGLAGYIQETQYF; CDR3 DNA: TGTGCCAGCAGCTTGGGACTAGCGGGATACATCCAAGAGACCCAGTACTTC
clone size: .; V gene: TRBV7-9; J gene: TRBJ2-2; D gene: TRBD2; CDR3 protein: CASDSGGDNTGELFF; CDR3 DNA: TGTGCCAGCGATAGCGGGGGAGATAACACCGGGGAGCTGTTTTTT
clone size: .; V gene: TRBV4-3; J gene: TRBJ2-2; D gene: .; CDR3 protein: CASSPGTVAGELFF; CDR3 DNA: TGCGCCAGCAGCCCAGGGACGGTCGCCGGGGAGCTGTTTTTT
clone size: .; V gene: TRBV4-2; J gene: TRBJ2-1; D gene: .; CDR3 protein: CASSQDPTVYNEQFF; CDR3 DNA: TGTGCCAGCAGCCAAGATCCTACTGTTTACAATGAGCAGTTCTTC
clone size: .; V gene: TRBV4-3; J gene: TRBJ1-4; D gene: .; CDR3 protein: CASSPDFDQKLFF; CDR3 DNA: TGCGCCAGCAGCCCAGACTTTGACCAAAAACTGTTTTTT
clone size: .; V gene: TRBV18; J gene: TRBJ2-3; D gene: .; CDR3 protein: CASSPPQPHADTQYF; CDR3 DNA: TGTGCCAGCTCACCACCACAACCGCACGCAGATACGCAGTATTTT